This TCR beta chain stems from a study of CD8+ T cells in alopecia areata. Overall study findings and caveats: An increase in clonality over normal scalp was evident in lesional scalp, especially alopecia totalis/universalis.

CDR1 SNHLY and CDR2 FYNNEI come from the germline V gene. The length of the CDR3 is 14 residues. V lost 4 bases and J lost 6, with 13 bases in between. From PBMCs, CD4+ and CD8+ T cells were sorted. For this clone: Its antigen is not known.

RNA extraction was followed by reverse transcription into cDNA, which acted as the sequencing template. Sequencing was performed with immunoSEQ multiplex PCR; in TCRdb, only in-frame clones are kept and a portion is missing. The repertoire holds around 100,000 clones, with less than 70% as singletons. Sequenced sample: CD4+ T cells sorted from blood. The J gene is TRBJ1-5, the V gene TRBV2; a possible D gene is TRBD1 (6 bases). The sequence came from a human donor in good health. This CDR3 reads CASSVETGFQPQHF. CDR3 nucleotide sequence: TGTGCCAGCAGTGTCGAAACAGGGTTTCAGCCCCAGCATTTT.